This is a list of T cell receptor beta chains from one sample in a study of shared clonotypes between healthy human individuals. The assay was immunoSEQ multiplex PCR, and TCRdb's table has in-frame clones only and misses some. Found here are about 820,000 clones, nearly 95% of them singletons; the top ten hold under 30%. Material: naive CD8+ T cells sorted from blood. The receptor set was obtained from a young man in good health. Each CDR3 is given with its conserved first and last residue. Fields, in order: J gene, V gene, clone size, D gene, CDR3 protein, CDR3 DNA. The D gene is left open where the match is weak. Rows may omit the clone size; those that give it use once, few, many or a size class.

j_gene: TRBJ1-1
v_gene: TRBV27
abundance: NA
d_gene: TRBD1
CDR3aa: CASSPRTGQTEAFF
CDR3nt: TGTGCCAGCAGTCCTCGGACAGGACAAACTGAAGCTTTCTTT

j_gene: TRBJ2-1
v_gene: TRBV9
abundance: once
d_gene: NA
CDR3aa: CASGNNEQFF
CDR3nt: TGTGCCAGCGGGAACAATGAGCAGTTCTTC

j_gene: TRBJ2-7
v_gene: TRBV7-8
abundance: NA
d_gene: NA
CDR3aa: CASSLTGYEQYF
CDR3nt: TGTGCCAGCAGCTTGACTGGCTACGAGCAGTACTTC

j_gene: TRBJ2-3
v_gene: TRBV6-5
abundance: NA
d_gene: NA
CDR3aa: CASSYSGPSFTDTQYF
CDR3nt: TGTGCCAGCAGTTACTCGGGCCCCTCATTTACAGATACGCAGTATTTT

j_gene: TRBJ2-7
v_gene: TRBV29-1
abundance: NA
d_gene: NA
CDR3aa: CSVRDFLGYEQYF
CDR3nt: TGCAGCGTTAGGGACTTCCTTGGGTACGAGCAGTACTTC

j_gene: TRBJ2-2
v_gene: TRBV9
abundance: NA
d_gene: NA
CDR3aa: CASRSLGEGGELFF
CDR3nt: TGTGCCAGCAGATCTCTGGGCGAAGGCGGGGAGCTGTTTTTT

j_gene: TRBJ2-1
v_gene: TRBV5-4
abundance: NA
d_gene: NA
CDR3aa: CASSLVERAGNEQFF
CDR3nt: TGTGCCAGCAGCTTGGTCGAGCGGGCCGGCAATGAGCAGTTCTTC

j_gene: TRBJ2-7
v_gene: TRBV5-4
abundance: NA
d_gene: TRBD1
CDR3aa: CASSFAQGAYEQYF
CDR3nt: TGTGCCAGCAGCTTTGCACAGGGGGCGTACGAGCAGTACTTC

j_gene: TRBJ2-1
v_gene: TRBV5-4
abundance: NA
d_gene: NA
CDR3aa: CASSFRRTNSYNEQFF
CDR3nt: TGTGCCAGCAGCTTCAGAAGGACAAACTCCTACAATGAGCAGTTCTTC

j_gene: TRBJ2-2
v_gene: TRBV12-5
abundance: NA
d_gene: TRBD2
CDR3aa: CASGPGLAGGVEGELFF
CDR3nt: TGTGCTAGTGGCCCTGGACTAGCGGGAGGTGTCGAAGGGGAGCTGTTTTTT

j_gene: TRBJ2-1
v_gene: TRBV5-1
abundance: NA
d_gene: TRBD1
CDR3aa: CASSHRQGAEQFF
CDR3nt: TGCGCCAGCAGCCATAGACAGGGGGCTGAGCAGTTCTTC

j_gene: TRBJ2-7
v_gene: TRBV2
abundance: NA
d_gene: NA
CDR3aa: CASRKTGPYEQYF
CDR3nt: TGTGCCAGCAGAAAGACTGGACCCTACGAGCAGTACTTC

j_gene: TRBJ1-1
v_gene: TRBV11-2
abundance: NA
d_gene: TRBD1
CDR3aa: CASSTLTGGNTEAFF
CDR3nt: TGTGCCAGCAGCACTTTGACAGGGGGCAACACTGAAGCTTTCTTT

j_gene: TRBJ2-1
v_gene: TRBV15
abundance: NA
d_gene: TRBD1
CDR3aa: CATSRDRGSSEQFF
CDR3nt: TGTGCCACCAGCAGGGACAGGGGGTCCAGTGAGCAGTTCTTC

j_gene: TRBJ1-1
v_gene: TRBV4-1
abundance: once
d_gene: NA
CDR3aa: CASSQDLQSNTEAFF
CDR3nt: TGCGCCAGCAGCCAAGACTTACAGTCGAACACTGAAGCTTTCTTT

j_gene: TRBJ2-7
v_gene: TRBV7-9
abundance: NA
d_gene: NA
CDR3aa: CASSLGGGGSDEQYF
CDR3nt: TGTGCCAGCAGCTTAGGAGGGGGAGGATCGGACGAGCAGTACTTC

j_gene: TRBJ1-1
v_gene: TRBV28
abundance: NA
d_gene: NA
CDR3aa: CASSSAGEVEAFF
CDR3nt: TGTGCCAGCAGCAGTGCAGGGGAAGTTGAAGCTTTCTTT

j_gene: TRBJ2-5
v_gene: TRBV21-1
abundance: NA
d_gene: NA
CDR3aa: CASSKELGETQYF
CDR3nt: TGTGCCAGCAGCAAAGAGTTGGGGGAGACCCAGTACTTC

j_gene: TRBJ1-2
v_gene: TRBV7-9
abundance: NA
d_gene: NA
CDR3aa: CATPSGRTPYGYTF
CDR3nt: TGTGCCACACCCTCAGGAAGGACTCCCTATGGCTACACCTTC

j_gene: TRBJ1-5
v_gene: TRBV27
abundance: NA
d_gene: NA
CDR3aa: CAAGSLDSNQPQHF
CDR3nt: TGTGCCGCAGGCAGTTTAGATAGCAATCAGCCCCAGCATTTT

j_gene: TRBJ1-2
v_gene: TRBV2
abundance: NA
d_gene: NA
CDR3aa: CATKAGEVGYTF
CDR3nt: TGTGCCACCAAGGCAGGGGAGGTTGGCTACACCTTC

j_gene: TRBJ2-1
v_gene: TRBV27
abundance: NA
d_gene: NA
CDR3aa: CASSSRWASYNEQFF
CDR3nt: TGTGCCAGCAGTTCGCGGTGGGCATCCTACAATGAGCAGTTCTTC

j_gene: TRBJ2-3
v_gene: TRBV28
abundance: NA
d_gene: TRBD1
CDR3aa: CASSNTDRTTDTQYF
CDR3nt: TGTGCCAGCAGTAACACGGACAGGACGACAGATACGCAGTATTTT

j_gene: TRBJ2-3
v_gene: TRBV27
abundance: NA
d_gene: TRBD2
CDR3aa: CASSFRRESGDTQYF
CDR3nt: TGTGCCAGCAGTTTCCGGCGGGAGTCAGGAGATACGCAGTATTTT

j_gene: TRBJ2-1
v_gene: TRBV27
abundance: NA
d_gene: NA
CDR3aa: CASSNDGYNEQFF
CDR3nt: TGTGCCAGCAGTAACGACGGATACAATGAGCAGTTCTTC

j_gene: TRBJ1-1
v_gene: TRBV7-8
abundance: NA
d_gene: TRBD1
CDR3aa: CASSDFRDSPNTEAFF
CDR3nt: TGTGCCAGCAGCGACTTCCGGGACAGCCCGAACACTGAAGCTTTCTTT

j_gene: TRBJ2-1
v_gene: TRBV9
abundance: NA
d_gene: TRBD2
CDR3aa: CASSGPRTSGSNNEQFF
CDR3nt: TGTGCCAGCAGCGGACCCCGGACTAGCGGGAGCAACAATGAGCAGTTCTTC

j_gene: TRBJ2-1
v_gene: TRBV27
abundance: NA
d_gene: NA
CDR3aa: CASSYTGDTSYNEQFF
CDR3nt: TGTGCCAGCAGTTATACTGGGGACACCTCCTACAATGAGCAGTTCTTC

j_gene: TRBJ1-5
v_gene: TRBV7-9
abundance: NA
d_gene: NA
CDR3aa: CASSYGEGRNQPQHF
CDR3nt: TGTGCCAGCAGCTACGGGGAGGGTCGCAATCAGCCCCAGCATTTT

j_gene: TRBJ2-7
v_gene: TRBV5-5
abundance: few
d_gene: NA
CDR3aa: CASSPSYEQYF
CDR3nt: TGTGCCAGCAGCCCCTCCTACGAGCAGTACTTC

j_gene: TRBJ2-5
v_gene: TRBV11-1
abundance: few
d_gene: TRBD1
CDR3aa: CASSPRQGQETQYF
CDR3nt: TGTGCCAGCAGCCCCAGACAGGGCCAAGAGACCCAGTACTTC

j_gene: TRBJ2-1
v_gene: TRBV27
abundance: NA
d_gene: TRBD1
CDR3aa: CASGFPGQYNEQFF
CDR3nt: TGTGCCAGCGGGTTTCCGGGACAGTACAATGAGCAGTTCTTC

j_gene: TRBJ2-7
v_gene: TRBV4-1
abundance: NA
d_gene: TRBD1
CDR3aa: CASSQGTGDPSAYEQYF
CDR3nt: TGCGCCAGCAGCCAAGGGACAGGGGATCCGTCCGCCTACGAGCAGTACTTC

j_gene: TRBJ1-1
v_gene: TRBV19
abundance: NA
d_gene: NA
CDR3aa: CASKDLSPTEAFF
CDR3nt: TGTGCCAGTAAGGATTTGAGTCCCACTGAAGCTTTCTTT

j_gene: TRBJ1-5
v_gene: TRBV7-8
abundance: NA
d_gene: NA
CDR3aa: CASSLWGNQPQHF
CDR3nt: TGTGCCAGCAGCTTATGGGGCAATCAGCCCCAGCATTTT

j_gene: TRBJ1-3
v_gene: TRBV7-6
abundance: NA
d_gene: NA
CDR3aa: CASSATTETGNTIYF
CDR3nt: TGTGCCAGCAGCGCGACTACAGAGACTGGAAACACCATATATTTT

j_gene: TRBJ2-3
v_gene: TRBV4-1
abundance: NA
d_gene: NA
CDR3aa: CASSHKAGNTDTQYF
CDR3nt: TGCGCCAGCAGCCATAAAGCAGGGAACACAGATACGCAGTATTTT

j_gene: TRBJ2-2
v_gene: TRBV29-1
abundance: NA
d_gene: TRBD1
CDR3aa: CSVRGDRDTGELFF
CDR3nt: TGCAGCGTAAGAGGGGACAGGGACACCGGGGAGCTGTTTTTT

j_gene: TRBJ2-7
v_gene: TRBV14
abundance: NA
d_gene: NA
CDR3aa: CASSQGVGPGYEQYF
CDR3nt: TGTGCCAGCAGCCAAGGTGTAGGGCCGGGATACGAGCAGTACTTC

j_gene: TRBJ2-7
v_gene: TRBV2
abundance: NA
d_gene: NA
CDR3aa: CASSGQITREQYF
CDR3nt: TGTGCCAGCAGCGGACAAATTACACGCGAGCAGTACTTC

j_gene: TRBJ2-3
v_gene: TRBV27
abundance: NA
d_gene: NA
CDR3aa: CASSPQGLHTQYF
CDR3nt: TGTGCCAGCAGTCCACAGGGACTCCATACGCAGTATTTT

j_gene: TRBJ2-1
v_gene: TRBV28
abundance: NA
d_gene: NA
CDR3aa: CASSGQGGYNEQFF
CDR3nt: TGTGCCAGCAGCGGACAGGGAGGGTACAATGAGCAGTTCTTC

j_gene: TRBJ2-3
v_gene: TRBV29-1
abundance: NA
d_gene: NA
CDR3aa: CSSSGSRTDTQYF
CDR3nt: TGCAGCTCCTCGGGATCCAGGACAGATACGCAGTATTTT

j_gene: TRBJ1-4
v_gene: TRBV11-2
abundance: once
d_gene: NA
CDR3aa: CASSLELSGDEKLFF
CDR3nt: TGTGCCAGCAGCTTAGAGCTTTCCGGGGATGAAAAACTGTTTTTT

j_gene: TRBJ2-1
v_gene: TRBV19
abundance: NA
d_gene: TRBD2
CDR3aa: CASTLAGGSYNEQFF
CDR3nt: TGTGCCAGTACCTTAGCGGGAGGGAGTTACAATGAGCAGTTCTTC

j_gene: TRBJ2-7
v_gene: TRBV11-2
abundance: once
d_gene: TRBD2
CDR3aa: CASSWTSGRNEQYF
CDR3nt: TGTGCCAGCAGCTGGACTAGCGGGAGGAACGAGCAGTACTTC

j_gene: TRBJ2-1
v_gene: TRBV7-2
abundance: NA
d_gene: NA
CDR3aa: CASSPGTVNEQFF
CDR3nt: TGTGCCAGCAGCCCCGGGACCGTCAATGAGCAGTTCTTC

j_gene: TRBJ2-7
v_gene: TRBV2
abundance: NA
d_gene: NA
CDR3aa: CASMARRDGIYEQYF
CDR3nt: TGTGCCAGCATGGCGCGTCGGGACGGGATTTACGAGCAGTACTTC

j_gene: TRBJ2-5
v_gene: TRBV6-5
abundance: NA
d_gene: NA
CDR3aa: CASSGGNQETQYF
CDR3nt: TGTGCCAGCAGCGGGGGAAACCAAGAGACCCAGTACTTC

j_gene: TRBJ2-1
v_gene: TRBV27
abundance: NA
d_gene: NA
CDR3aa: CASSFRGPYNEQFF
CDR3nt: TGTGCCAGCAGTTTCCGGGGCCCCTACAATGAGCAGTTCTTC

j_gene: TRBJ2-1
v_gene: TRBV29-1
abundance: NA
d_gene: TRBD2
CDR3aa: CSAAGGAEQFF
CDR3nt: TGCAGCGCTGCCGGGGGGGCTGAGCAGTTCTTC

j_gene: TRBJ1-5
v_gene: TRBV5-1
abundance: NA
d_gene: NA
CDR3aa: CASSRKDPRNGNQPQHF
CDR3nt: TGCGCCAGCAGCCGTAAGGACCCAAGGAATGGCAATCAGCCCCAGCATTTT

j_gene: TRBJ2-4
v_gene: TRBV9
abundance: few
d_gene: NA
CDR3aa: CASSVGFGMAKNIQYF
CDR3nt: TGTGCCAGCAGCGTAGGATTTGGGATGGCCAAAAACATTCAGTACTTC

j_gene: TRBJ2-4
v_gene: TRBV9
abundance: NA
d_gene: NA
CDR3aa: CASSGGLWGIQYF
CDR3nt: TGTGCCAGCAGCGGAGGTTTGTGGGGAATTCAGTACTTC

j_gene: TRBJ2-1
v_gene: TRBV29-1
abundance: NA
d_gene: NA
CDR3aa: CSVQGSSEQFF
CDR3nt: TGCAGCGTTCAAGGATCCTCCGAGCAGTTCTTC

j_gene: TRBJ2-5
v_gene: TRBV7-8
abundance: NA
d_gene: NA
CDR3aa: CASSLARGGWQSKETQYF
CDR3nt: TGTGCCAGCAGCTTAGCTAGGGGGGGATGGCAGAGTAAAGAGACCCAGTACTTC